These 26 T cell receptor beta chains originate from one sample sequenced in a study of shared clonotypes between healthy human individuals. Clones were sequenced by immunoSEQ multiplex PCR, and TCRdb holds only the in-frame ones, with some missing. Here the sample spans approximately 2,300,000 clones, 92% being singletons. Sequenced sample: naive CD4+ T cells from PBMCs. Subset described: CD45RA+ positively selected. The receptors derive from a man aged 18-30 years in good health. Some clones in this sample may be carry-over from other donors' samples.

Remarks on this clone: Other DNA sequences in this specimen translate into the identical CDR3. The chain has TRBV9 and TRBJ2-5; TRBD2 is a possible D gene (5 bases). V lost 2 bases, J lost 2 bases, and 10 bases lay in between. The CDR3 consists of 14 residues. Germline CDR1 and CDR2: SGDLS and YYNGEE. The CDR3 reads CASSVTGGQETQYF. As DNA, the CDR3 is TGTGCCAGCAGCGTTACTGGCGGGCAAGAGACCCAGTACTTC.

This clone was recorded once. The CDR3 region is CASSRDRDETQYF. CDR3 nucleotide sequence: TGTGCCAGCTCACGAGACAGGGATGAGACCCAGTACTTC. The chain uses TRBV18 and TRBJ2-5; TRBD1 matches 7 bases. There are 13 residues in the CDR3. V lost 4 bases and J lost 5; bases outside the gene matches: 4. Looked up from germline, CDR1 is KGHSH and CDR2 is LQKENI.

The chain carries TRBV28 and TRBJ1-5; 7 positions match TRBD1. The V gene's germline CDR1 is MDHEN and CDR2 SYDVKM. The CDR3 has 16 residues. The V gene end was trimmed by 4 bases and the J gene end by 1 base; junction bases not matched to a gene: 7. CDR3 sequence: CASSYQGGMSNQPQHF. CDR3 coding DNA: TGTGCCAGCAGTTACCAGGGGGGTATGAGCAATCAGCCCCAGCATTTT. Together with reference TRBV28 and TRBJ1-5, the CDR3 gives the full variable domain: DVKVTQSSRYLVKRTGEKVFLECVQDMDHENMFWYRQDPGLGLRLIYFSYDVKMKEKGDIPEGYSVSREKKERFSLILESASTNQTSMYLCASSYQGGMSNQPQHFGDGTRLSIL.

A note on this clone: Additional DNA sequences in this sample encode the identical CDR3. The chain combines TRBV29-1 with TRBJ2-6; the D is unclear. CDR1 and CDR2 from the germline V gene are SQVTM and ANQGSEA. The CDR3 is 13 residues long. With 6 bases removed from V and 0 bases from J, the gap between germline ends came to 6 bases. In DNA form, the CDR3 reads TGCAGCGTGGGGTTCTCTGGGGCCAACGTCCTGACTTTC. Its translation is CSVGFSGANVLTF.

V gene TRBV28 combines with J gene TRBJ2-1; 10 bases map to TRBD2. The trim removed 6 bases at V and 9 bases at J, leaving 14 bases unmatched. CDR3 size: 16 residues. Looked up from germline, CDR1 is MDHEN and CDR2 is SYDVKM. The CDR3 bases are TGTGCCAGCAGCCTGGGGGGGGCTAGCGGGAGCCTTGAGCAGTTCTTC. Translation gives CASSLGGASGSLEQFF.

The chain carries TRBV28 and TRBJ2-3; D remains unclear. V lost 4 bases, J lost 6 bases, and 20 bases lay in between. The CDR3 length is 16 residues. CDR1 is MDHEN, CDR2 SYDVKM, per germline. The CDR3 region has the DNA TGTGCCAGCAGTTCGCCATCAGGCCCGAGGCCCGATACGCAGTATTTT. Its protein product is CASSSPSGPRPDTQYF.

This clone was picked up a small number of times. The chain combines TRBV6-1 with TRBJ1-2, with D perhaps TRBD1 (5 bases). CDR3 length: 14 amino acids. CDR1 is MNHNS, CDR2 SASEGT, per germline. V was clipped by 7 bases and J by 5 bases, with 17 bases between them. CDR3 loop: CASTPTDRFYGYTF. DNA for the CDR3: TGTGCCAGCACCCCTACCGACAGATTTTATGGCTACACCTTC.

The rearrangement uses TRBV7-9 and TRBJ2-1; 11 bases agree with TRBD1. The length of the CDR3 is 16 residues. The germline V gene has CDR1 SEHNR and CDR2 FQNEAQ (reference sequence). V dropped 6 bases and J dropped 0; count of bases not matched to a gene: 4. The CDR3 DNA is TGTGCCAGCAGGGGACAGGGGGTAAGCTCCTACAATGAGCAGTTCTTC. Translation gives CASRGQGVSSYNEQFF.

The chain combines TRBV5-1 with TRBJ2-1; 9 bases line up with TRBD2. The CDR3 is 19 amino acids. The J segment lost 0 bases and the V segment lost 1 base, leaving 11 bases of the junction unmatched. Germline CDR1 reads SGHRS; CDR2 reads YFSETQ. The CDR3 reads CASSLHLGGRASSYNEQFF. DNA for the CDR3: TGCGCCAGCAGCTTGCATCTCGGCGGGAGGGCAAGCTCCTACAATGAGCAGTTCTTC.

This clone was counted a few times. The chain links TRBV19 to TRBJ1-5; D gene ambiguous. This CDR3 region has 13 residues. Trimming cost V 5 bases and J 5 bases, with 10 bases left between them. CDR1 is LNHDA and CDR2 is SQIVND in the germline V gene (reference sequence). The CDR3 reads CASSEYRYQPQHF. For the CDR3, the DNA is TGTGCCAGTAGTGAGTACCGCTATCAGCCCCAGCATTTT.

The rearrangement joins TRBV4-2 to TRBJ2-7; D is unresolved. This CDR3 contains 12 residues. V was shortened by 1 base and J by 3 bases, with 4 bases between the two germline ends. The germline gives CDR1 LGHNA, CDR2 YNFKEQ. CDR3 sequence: CASSQAGYEQYF. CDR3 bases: TGTGCCAGCAGCCAAGCTGGCTACGAGCAGTACTTC.

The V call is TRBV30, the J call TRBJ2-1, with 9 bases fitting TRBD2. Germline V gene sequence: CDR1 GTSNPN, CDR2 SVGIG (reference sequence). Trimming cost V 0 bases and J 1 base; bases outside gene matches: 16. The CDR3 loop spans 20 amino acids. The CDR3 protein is CAWSVLRIMSSGKSYNEQFF. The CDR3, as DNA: TGTGCCTGGAGTGTACTGAGGATTATGTCTAGCGGGAAGTCCTACAATGAGCAGTTCTTC.

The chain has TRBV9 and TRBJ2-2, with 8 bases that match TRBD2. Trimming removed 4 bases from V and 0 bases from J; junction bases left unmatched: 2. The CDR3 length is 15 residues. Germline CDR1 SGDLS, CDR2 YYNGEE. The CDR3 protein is CASSFSGANTGELFF. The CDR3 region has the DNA TGTGCCAGCAGCTTTAGCGGGGCGAACACCGGGGAGCTGTTTTTT.

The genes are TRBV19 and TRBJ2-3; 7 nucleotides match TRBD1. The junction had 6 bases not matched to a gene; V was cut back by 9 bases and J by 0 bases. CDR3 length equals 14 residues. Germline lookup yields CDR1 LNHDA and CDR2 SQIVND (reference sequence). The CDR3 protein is CASSDRSSTDTQYF. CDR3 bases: TGTGCCAGCTCGGACAGGTCTAGCACAGATACGCAGTATTTT.

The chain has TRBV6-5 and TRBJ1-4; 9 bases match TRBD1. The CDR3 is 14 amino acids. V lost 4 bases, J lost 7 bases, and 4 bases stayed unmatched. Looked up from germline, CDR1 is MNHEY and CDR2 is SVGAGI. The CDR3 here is CASSWGTGSEKLFF. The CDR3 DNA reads TGTGCCAGCAGTTGGGGGACAGGGAGTGAAAAACTGTTTTTT.

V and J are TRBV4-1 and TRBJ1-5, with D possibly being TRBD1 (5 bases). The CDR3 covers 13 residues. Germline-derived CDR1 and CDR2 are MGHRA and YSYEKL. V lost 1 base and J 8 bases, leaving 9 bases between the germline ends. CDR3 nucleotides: TGCGCCAGCAGCCAAGTGGGGGGGGAGCCCCAGCATTTT. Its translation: CASSQVGGEPQHF.

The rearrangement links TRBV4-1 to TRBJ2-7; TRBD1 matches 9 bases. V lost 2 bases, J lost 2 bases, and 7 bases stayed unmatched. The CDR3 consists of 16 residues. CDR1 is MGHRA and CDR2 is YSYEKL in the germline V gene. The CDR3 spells CASSQPGTGRPYEQYF. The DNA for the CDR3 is TGCGCCAGCAGCCAACCTGGGACAGGGCGTCCCTACGAGCAGTACTTC.

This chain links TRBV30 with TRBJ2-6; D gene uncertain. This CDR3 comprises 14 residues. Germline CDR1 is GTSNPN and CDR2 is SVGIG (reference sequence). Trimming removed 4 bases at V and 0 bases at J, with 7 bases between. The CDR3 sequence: CAWTHLSGANVLTF. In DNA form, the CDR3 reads TGTGCCTGGACCCATCTCTCTGGGGCCAACGTCCTGACTTTC.

The chain's CDR3 is CASSPTFTSYEQYF. The CDR3 nucleotides are TGTGCCAGCAGCCCTACCTTCACCTCCTACGAGCAGTACTTC. The chain uses TRBV7-3 and TRBJ2-7; D is unresolved. The CDR3 totals 14 residues. CDR1 and CDR2 (germline): SGHTA, FQGTGA. V was shortened by 5 bases and J by 0 bases, with 11 bases between the two germline ends.

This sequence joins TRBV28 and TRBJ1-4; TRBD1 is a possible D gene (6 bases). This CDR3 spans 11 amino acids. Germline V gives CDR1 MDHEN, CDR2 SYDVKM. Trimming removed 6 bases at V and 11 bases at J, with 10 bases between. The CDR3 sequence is CASSSDRKLFF. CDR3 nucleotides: TGTGCCAGCAGCTCAGACAGGAAACTGTTTTTT.

CDR3 nucleotides: TGCGCCAGCAGCCCGTCGGGGCGGGCCACAAGAGCCTCCTACAATGAGCAGTTCTTC. Protein sequence: CASSPSGRATRASYNEQFF. The genes are TRBV5-1 and TRBJ2-1; the D gene could be TRBD1 or TRBD2 (5 bases each). Germline V CDR1 and CDR2: SGHRS, YFSETQ. The CDR3 has 19 amino acids. V lost 4 bases and J 0 bases, leaving 23 bases between the germline ends.

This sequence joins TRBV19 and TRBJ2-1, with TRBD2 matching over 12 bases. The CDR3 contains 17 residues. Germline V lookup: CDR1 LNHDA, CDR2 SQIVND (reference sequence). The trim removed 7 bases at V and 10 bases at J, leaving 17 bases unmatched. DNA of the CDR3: TGTGCCAGTATTCCGGGGGCTAGCGGGAGGGCCCTAAGGGAGCAGTTCTTC. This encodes CASIPGASGRALREQFF.

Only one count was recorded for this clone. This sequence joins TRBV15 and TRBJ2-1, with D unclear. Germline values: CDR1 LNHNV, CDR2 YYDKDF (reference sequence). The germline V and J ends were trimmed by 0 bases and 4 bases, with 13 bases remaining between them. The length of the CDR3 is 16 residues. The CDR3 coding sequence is TGTGCCACCAGCAGAGATGATAGACATTTTTACAATGAGCAGTTCTTC. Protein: CATSRDDRHFYNEQFF.

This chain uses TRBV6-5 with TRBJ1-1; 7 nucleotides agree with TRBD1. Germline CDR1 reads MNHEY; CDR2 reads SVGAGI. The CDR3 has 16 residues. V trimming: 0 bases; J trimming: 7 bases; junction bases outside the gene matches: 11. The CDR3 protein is CASSYSLTLQGLEAFF. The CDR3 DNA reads TGTGCCAGCAGTTACTCCTTGACTTTACAGGGGCTTGAAGCTTTCTTT.

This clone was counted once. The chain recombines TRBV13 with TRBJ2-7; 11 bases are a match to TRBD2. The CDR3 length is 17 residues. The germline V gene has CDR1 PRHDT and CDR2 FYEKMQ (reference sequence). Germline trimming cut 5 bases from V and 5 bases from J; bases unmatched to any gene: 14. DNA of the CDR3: TGTGCCAGCAGCGTCGGGACTAGCGGTATTCCTATCGACGAGCAGTACTTC. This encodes CASSVGTSGIPIDEQYF.

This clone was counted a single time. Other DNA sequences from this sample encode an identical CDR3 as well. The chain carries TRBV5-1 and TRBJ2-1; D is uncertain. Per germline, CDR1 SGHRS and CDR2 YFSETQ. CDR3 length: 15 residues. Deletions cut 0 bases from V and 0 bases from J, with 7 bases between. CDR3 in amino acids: CASSLESSSYNEQFF. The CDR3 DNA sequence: TGCGCCAGCAGCTTGGAAAGCAGCTCCTACAATGAGCAGTTCTTC.